This TCR beta chain was found in a study of blood T cell repertoires in COVID-19. Study context: PBMCs, B-cell-depleted T cells, or T cells provided the cDNA or gDNA that made up the material.

Methods used by the authors: Reference gene primer amplification yielded estimated nucleated cell counts. TCRdb's table, derived via immunoSEQ multiplex PCR, lists solely in-frame clones and lacks some. V and J calls and clone size are as listed in that table; D and trimming were resolved from the DNA. This repertoire shows 60,000 to 80,000 clones, around 80% found once; its top ten account for approximately 3.5%. CDR1 and CDR2 (germline): SGHRS, YFSETQ. The CDR3 contains 13 residues. V was cut by 0 bases and J by 2 bases, with 5 bases left in between. The genes are TRBV5-1 and TRBJ1-2; D ambiguous. The clonotype was recovered from a woman in her forties with acute COVID-19. Sequenced: PBMCs or T cells enriched from blood (not recorded which). The CDR3 spells CASSLARNYGYTF. CDR3 nucleotides: TGCGCCAGCAGCTTGGCCAGAAACTATGGCTACACCTTC.